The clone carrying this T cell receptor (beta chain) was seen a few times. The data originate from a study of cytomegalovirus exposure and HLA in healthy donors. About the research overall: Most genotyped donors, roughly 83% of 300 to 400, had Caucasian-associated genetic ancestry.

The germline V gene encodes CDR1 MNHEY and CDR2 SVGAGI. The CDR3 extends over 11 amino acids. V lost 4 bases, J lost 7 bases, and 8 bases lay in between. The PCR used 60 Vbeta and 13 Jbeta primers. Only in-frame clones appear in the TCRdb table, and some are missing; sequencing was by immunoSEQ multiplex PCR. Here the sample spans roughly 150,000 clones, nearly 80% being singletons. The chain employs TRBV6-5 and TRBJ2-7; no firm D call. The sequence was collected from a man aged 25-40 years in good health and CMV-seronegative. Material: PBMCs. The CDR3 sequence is CASSFTGEQYF. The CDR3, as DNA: TGTGCCAGCAGTTTCACCGGTGAGCAGTACTTC.